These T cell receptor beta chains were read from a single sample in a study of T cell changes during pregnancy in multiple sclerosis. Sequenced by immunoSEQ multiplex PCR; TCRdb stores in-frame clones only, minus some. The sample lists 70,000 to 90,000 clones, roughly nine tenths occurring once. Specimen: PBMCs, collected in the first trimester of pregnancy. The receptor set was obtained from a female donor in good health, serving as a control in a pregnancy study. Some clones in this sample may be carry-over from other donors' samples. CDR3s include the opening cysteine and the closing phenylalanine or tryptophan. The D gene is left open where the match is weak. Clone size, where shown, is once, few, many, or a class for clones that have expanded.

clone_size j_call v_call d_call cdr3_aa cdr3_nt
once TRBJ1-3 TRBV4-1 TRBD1 CASSQPTGIGNTIYF TGCGCCAGCAGCCAACCGACAGGGATAGGAAACACCATATATTTT
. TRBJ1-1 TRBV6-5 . CASSYLGPTEAFF TGTGCCAGCAGTTACTTGGGGCCCACTGAAGCTTTCTTT
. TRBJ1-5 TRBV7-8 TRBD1 CASSLGHIFRRTGSNQPQHF TGTGCCAGCAGCTTAGGTCATATTTTTAGAAGGACAGGGAGCAATCAGCCCCAGCATTTT
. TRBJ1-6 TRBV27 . CASSYGIYNSPLHF TGTGCCAGCAGTTACGGTATCTATAATTCACCCCTCCACTTT
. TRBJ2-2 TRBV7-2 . CASSLGGQNTGELFF TGTGCCAGCAGCTTAGGAGGTCAGAACACCGGGGAGCTGTTTTTT
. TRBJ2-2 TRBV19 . CASSIHLGARDTGELFF TGTGCCAGTAGTATCCATTTGGGGGCGCGGGACACCGGGGAGCTGTTTTTT
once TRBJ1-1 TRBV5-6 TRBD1 CASSKDRAGTEAFF TGTGCCAGCAGCAAGGACAGGGCGGGCACTGAAGCTTTCTTT
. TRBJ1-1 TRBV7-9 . CASSLRGLIRENTEAFF TGTGCCAGCAGCTTGAGGGGACTAATACGGGAGAACACTGAAGCTTTCTTT
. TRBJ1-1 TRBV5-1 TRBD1 CASSPDRGIGTEAFF TGCGCCAGCAGCCCCGACAGGGGGATAGGCACTGAAGCTTTCTTT
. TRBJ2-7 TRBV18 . CASSPDYWVYEQYF TGTGCCAGCTCACCTGACTACTGGGTTTACGAGCAGTACTTC
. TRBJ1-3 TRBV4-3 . CASSQVGGAGGNTIYF TGCGCCAGCAGCCAAGTCGGAGGGGCGGGTGGAAACACCATATATTTT
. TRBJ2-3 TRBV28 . CASSFLGGRVGTDTQYF TGTGCCAGCAGTTTTCTAGGGGGGAGGGTTGGCACAGATACGCAGTATTTT
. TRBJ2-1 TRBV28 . CASTLRRGNEQFF TGTGCCAGCACCCTGAGACGGGGGAATGAGCAGTTCTTC
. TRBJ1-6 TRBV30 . CAWRSSSYNSPLHF TGTGCCTGGAGGAGTAGCTCCTATAATTCACCCCTCCACTTT
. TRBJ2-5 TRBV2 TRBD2 CASSEAASGGQETQYF TGTGCCAGCAGTGAAGCGGCTAGCGGGGGCCAAGAGACCCAGTACTTC
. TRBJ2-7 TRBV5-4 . CASSPRGAEQYF TGTGCCAGCAGCCCCAGGGGTGCGGAGCAGTACTTC
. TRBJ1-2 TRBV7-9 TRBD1 CASSFGTGDLFNYGYTF TGTGCCAGCAGCTTCGGGACAGGTGACCTTTTTAACTATGGCTACACCTTC